Listed below are T cell receptor beta chains from one sample, sequenced in a study of T cell repertoires in cytomegalovirus infection. TCRdb called the reads again in MiXCR, with one record for every CDR3 protein. This table holds about 400,000 distinct CDR3 sequences, around 18% found once. The sample taken for sequencing was PBMCs. These receptors all come from a human donor in good health (CMV status not recorded). Some clones in this sample may be carry-over from other donors' samples. The CDR3 runs from the conserved cysteine through the conserved F or W. The D gene is left open where the match is weak. Part of the rows lack a size; the others show once, few, many or a class for expanded clones.

V	D	J	size	DNA	CDR3
TRBV2	-	TRBJ1-2	few	TGTGCCAGCAGTGAAAGACTTCCGAGCCTTAACTATGGCTACACCTTC	CASSERLPSLNYGYTF
TRBV19	-	TRBJ2-3	few	TGTGCCAGTAGTATCACGGGGGGCGGTGGAGATACGCAGTATTTT	CASSITGGGGDTQYF
TRBV6-1	-	TRBJ1-1	many	TGTGCCAGCAGCCCCCTACAGGGAATGAACACTGAAGCTTTCTTT	CASSPLQGMNTEAFF
TRBV12-3/TRBV12-4	-	TRBJ1-2	few	TGTGCCAGCCTTGGGTCGGACTATGGCTACACCTTC	CASLGSDYGYTF
TRBV10-3	TRBD1	TRBJ2-7	many	TGTGCCAGTTCCGGGACAGACTCCTACGAGCAGTACTTC	CASSGTDSYEQYF
TRBV7-2	-	TRBJ2-3	many	TGTGCCAGCAGCTTAGACCCGTCGGGCACAGATACGCAGTATTTT	CASSLDPSGTDTQYF
TRBV6-2/TRBV6-3	-	TRBJ1-2	few	TGTGCCAGCAGTTACACCAGGACAGTTCGGTATGGCTACACCTTC	CASSYTRTVRYGYTF
TRBV20-1	TRBD1	TRBJ2-7	-	TGCAGTGCTATTCCGGGACAGGGGCGCTACGAGCAGTACTTC	CSAIPGQGRYEQYF
TRBV28	-	TRBJ2-1	-	TGTGCCAGCACTAAGGTCGGGGGTGAGCAGTTCTTC	CASTKVGGEQFF
TRBV12-3/TRBV12-4	-	TRBJ2-7	-	TGTGCCAGCAGCCTAGGGGGGTCATGGGACGAGCAGTACTTC	CASSLGGSWDEQYF
TRBV20-1	-	TRBJ2-7	-	TGCAGTGCTAGAGGGGGCCCTAGCAGAATTGACTCCTACGAGCAGTACTTC	CSARGGPSRIDSYEQYF
TRBV6-5	-	TRBJ1-1	few	TGTGCCACATCCATGAACACTGAAGCTTTCTTT	CATSMNTEAFF